The rows below give T cell receptor beta chains drawn from one sample of a study of T-cell reconstitution after alpha-beta-depleted transplantation in children. TCRdb itself ran the PCR reads through MiXCR, one entry per CDR3 protein. The repertoire includes some 350,000 distinct CDR3 sequences, 10% to 13% of them detected once, and 2% to 2.5% sits in the top ten. This specimen was PBMCs from the stem cell graft donor, taken from the stem cell graft. These receptors all stem from a human donor who donated a stem cell graft to a child with acute lymphoblastic leukemia. CDR3s include the opening cysteine and the closing phenylalanine or tryptophan.

V,CDR3
TRBV20-1,CSASEREARQFF
TRBV7-7,CASSLLTGADYEQYF
TRBV29-1,CSAGTRNTEAFF
TRBV7-3,CASSLGDRGGANTEAFF
TRBV7-2,CASNPDISSYEQYF
TRBV6-1,CASGGTSGPGELFF
TRBV4-3,CASSAGTSGITDTQYF
TRBV5-1,CASSGGQGYEQYF
TRBV7-8,CASSSYRQGTYNEQFF
TRBV20-1,CSAPTPYTGELFF
TRBV4-1,CASSQLTGTRSTEAFF
TRBV6-2/TRBV6-3,CASQSGIGYNEQFF
TRBV29-1,CSVEASFGNEQFF
TRBV27,CASRERTGTQNIQYF
TRBV19,CASSIGRTGELFF
TRBV18,CASSLEGASSYNEQFF
TRBV4-1,CASSQGVFETQYF
TRBV12-3/TRBV12-4,CASSVRSGQFF
TRBV12-3/TRBV12-4,CASTGGGQPQHF
TRBV20-1,CSASSGQVPWETQYF
TRBV20-1,CSASLAGQGGNEQYF
TRBV20-1,CSARDGRREKGSYEQYF
TRBV12-3/TRBV12-4,CASTPLFRGEVSGANVLTF
TRBV7-2,CASSLLGGQETQYF
TRBV15,CATSEYATYEQYF
TRBV12-3/TRBV12-4,CASSLETGTDFNTGELFF
TRBV5-4,CASVQGGGYNEQFF
TRBV5-1,CASSLFSGRGPYEQYF